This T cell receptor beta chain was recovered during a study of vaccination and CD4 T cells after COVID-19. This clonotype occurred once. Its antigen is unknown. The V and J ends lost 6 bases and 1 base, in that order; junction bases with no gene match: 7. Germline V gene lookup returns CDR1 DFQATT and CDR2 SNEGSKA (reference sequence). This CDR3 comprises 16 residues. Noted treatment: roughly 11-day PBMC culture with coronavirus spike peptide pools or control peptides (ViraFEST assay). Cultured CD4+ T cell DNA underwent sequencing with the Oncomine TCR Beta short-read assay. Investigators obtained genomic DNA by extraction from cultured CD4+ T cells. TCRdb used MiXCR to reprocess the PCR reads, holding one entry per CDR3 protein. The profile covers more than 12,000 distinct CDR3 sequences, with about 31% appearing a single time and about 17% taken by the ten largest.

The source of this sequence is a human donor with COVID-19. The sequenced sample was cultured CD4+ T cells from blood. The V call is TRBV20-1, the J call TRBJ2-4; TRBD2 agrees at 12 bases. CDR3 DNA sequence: TGCAGTGCGGCACTAGCGGGGGGAGCGGCCAAAAACATTCAGTACTTC. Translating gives CSAALAGGAAKNIQYF.